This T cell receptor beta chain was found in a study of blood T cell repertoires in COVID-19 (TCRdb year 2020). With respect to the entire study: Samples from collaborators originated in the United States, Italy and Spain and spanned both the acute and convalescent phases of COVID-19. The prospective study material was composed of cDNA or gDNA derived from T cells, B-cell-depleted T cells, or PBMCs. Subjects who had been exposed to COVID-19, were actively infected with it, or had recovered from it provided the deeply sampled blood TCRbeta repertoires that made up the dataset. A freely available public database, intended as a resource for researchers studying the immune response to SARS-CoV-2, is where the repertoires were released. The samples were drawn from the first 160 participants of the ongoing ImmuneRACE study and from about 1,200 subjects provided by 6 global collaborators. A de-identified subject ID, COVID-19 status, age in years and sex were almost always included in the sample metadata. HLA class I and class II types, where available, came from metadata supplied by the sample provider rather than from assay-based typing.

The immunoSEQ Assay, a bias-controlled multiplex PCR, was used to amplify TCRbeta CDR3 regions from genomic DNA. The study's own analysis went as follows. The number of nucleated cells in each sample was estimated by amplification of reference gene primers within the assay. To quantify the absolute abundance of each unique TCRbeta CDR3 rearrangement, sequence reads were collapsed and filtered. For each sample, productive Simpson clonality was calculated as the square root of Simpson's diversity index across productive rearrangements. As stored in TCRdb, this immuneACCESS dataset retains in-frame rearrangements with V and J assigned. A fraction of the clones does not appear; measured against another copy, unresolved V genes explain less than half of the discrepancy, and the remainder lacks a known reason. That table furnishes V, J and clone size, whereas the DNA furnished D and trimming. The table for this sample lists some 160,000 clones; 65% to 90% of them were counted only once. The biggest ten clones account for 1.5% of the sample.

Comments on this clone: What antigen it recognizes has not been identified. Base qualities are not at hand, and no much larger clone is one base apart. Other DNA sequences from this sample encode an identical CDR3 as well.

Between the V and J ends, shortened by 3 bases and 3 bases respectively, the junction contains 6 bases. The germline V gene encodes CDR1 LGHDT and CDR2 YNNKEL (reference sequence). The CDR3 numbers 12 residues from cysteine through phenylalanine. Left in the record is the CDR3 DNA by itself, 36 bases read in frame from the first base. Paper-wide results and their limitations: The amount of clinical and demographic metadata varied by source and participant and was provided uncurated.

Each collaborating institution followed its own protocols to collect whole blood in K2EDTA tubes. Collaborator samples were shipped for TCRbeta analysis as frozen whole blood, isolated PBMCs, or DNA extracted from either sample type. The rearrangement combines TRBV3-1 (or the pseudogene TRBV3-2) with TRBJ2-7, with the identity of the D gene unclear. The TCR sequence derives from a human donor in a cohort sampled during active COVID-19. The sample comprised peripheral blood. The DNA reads TGTGCCAGCAGCCAGTCGGGCTACGAGCAGTACTTC. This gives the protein CASSQSGYEQYF.